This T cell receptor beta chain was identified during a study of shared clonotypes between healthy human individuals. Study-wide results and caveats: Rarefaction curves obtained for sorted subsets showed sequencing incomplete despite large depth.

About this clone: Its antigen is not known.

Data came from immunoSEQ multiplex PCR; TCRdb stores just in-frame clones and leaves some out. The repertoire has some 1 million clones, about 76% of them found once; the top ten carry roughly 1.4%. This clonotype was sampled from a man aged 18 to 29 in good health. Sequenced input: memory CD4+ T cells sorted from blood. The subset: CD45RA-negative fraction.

The CDR3 DNA is TGCGCCAGCAGCCCGGGACAGGAGGGTTCCTACGAGCAGTACTTC. It encodes CASSPGQEGSYEQYF. The chain joins TRBV5-1 to TRBJ2-7, with 8 bases fitting TRBD1. The germline V gene has CDR1 SGHRS and CDR2 YFSETQ. The CDR3 contains 15 residues. V trimming: 4 bases; J trimming: 1 base; junction bases outside the gene matches: 7.